This TCR beta chain was observed in a study of pediatric ulcerative colitis. Study observations and caveats: Blood samples from a couple of patients yielded substantially fewer templates and were excluded from blood-rectal overlap analysis. All ulcerative colitis patients, but no controls, carried a couple of rectal clonotypes. This repertoire reflects total lymphocytes rather than subpopulations like regulatory T cells.

This clone was observed a few times. Its antigen is not identified. Trimming cost V 4 bases and J 4 bases; bases outside gene matches: 8. The CDR3 has 15 amino acids. The V gene's germline CDR1 is SGHNT and CDR2 YYREEE (reference sequence). The rectum was sampled with one to two pinch biopsies at colonoscopy. Each sample received Survey-level depth of up to 500,000 reads. Generated by immunoSEQ multiplex PCR, the TCRdb table keeps only in-frame clones and is missing some. This table holds 20,000 to 30,000 clones, over 55% found once. This sequence originates from a boy aged 10-17 years with severe ulcerative colitis. The sequencing sample was made of gut tissue. The chain uses TRBV5-4 and TRBJ1-2; 9 bases are shared with TRBD1. Here the CDR3 reads CASSQGQGSLYGYTF. DNA for the CDR3: TGTGCCAGCAGCCAGGGACAGGGTTCTCTCTATGGCTACACCTTC.